One and the same sample provided the 13 T cell receptor beta chains below, sequenced in a study of CD8+CD57+ T cells in acquired aplastic anemia. Genomic DNA provided the template from which TCR beta VDJ and CDR3 profiles were obtained. TCRdb reprocessed the reads with MiXCR, giving one entry per CDR3 protein. Seen here are 35,000 to 45,000 distinct CDR3 sequences, about 70% observed once, and the top ten hold under 25%. Sequencing was performed on sorted CD4+, CD8+, or CD8+CD57+ T cells (not recorded which) from PBMCs. The receptors shown here come from a human donor in good health, serving as a control.

This sequence joins TRBV7-9 and TRBJ2-7, with D perhaps matching TRBD1 (6 bases). The CDR3 sequence is 14 residues long. The germline V and J ends were trimmed by 4 bases and 1 base, with 11 bases remaining between them. The germline V gene encodes CDR1 SEHNR and CDR2 FQNEAQ (reference sequence). CDR3 sequence: CASSSSGQSYEQYV. The CDR3 DNA is TGTGCCAGCAGCTCTTCGGGACAATCCTACGAGCAGTACGTC.

The chain has TRBV15 and TRBJ2-7; TRBD1 is a possible D gene (5 bases). With 1 base removed from V and 4 bases from J, the gap between germline ends came to 14 bases. CDR1 and CDR2 (germline): LNHNV, YYDKDF (reference sequence). The CDR3 is 15 amino acids. CDR3 residues: CATSRGPGSAYEQYF. DNA of the CDR3: TGTGCCACCAGCAGAGGACCAGGGTCAGCTTACGAGCAGTACTTC.

By its share, this clonotype is medium-sized. This chain's CDR3 is CASSDPRDRENEQYF. In nucleotides, the CDR3 is TGCGCCAGCAGTGACCCACGGGACAGGGAAAACGAGCAGTACTTC. V usage is TRBV10-2 and J usage is TRBJ2-7; TRBD1 matches 9 bases. The CDR3 has 15 amino acids. Germline V gene lookup returns CDR1 WSHSY and CDR2 SAAADI. The V segment lost 3 bases and the J segment 5 bases; nucleotides outside the gene matches: 8.

The chain links TRBV2 to TRBJ2-7; 9 bases match TRBD2. Germline trimming cut 6 bases from V and 1 base from J; bases unmatched to any gene: 7. The CDR3 length is 15 residues. Germline V gene lookup returns CDR1 SNHLY and CDR2 FYNNEI. In nucleotides, the CDR3 is TGTGCCAGCAGCCCCCAGCGGGGGGCATCCTACGAGCAGTACTTC. Protein product: CASSPQRGASYEQYF.

The chain links TRBV20-1 to TRBJ2-7; D unresolved. From germline, CDR1 is DFQATT and CDR2 SNEGSKA (reference sequence). Trimming shortened V by 6 bases and J by 5 bases, and 20 bases separated the two germline ends. The CDR3 runs to 14 residues. CDR3 in amino acids: CSAKIVRFRNEQYF. CDR3 nucleotides: TGCAGTGCCAAGATAGTTCGGTTTCGGAACGAGCAGTACTTC.

Many counts were recorded for this clonotype. In nucleotides, the CDR3 is TGCGCCAGCAGCCAAGATCTTGAGGTCTCCTACGAGCAGTACTTC. The encoded protein is CASSQDLEVSYEQYF. V is TRBV4-3 and J is TRBJ2-7; no firm D call. The germline gives CDR1 LGHNA, CDR2 YSLEER. Deletions cut 0 bases from V and 0 bases from J, with 9 bases between. The CDR3 is 15 residues long.

The V gene is TRBV19, the J gene TRBJ1-1; D not resolved. With 4 bases removed from V and 3 bases from J, the gap between germline ends came to 9 bases. The CDR3 has 13 residues. Germline lookup yields CDR1 LNHDA and CDR2 SQIVND (reference sequence). As DNA, the CDR3 is TGTGCCAGTAGTAGCAAGGGTTACACTGAAGCTTTCTTT. It specifies CASSSKGYTEAFF.

The genes are TRBV24-1 and TRBJ2-3, with D maybe TRBD1 (5 bases). The CDR3 runs 16 residues. The germline gives CDR1 KGHDR, CDR2 SFDVKD. V was shortened by 0 bases and J by 2 bases, with 11 bases between the two germline ends. In DNA form, the CDR3 reads TGTGCCACCAGTGATTTGCAGTCAGGGATCACAGATACGCAGTATTTT. It specifies CATSDLQSGITDTQYF.

This clonotype was counted only a few times. The V and J genes are TRBV7-6 and TRBJ1-6; D might be TRBD1 (6 bases). Germline values: CDR1 SGHVS, CDR2 FNYEAQ. There are 16 residues in the CDR3. Deletions cut 0 bases from V and 0 bases from J, with 6 bases between. The CDR3 loop reads CASSLADSSYNSPLHF. DNA of the CDR3: TGTGCCAGCAGCTTAGCGGACAGCTCCTATAATTCACCCCTCCACTTT.

The chain links TRBV10-1 to TRBJ2-1; 12 bases map to TRBD2. The CDR3 extends over 17 amino acids. Germline CDR1 WNHNN, CDR2 SYGVQD (reference sequence). The V gene end was trimmed by 6 bases and the J gene end by 0 bases; junction bases not matched to a gene: 6. The CDR3 DNA sequence: TGCGCCAGCAGAGGACTAGCGGGGACGAGCTCCTACAATGAGCAGTTCTTC. As protein: CASRGLAGTSSYNEQFF.

The chain uses TRBV24-1 and TRBJ1-2; 8 positions agree with TRBD1. CDR3 length equals 12 residues. Trimming cost V 4 bases and J 11 bases; bases outside gene matches: 5. Germline CDR1 reads KGHDR; CDR2 reads SFDVKD. CDR3 protein: CATSESTGEYTF. As DNA, the CDR3 is TGTGCCACCAGTGAGTCGACAGGGGAATACACCTTC.

The J gene is TRBJ1-4, the V gene TRBV12-3 or TRBV12-4; 9 nucleotides align to TRBD1. V shed 4 bases, J shed 5 bases, and the junction held 2 bases outside the gene matches. The CDR3 totals 14 residues. CDR3 amino acids: CASSWDRVNEKLFF. The DNA of the CDR3 is TGTGCCAGCAGTTGGGACAGGGTGAATGAAAAACTGTTTTTT.

The chain joins TRBV9 to TRBJ2-7; 7 bases map to TRBD1. Trimming at V came to 7 bases and at J to 4 bases, leaving 5 bases not matched to a gene. Germline values: CDR1 SGDLS, CDR2 YYNGEE. The CDR3 is 12 residues long. The CDR3 reads CASCRGQYEQYF. CDR3 nucleotides: TGTGCCAGCTGTAGGGGGCAATACGAGCAGTACTTC.